The T cell receptor (beta chain) described here comes from a study of a mutant IDH1 vaccine in newly diagnosed glioma. Study as a whole: Week 47 marked visit V13, whereas week 35 marked visit V12.

Trimming left V 5 bases short and J 8 bases short, with 12 bases between. Germline V gene lookup returns CDR1 SNHLY and CDR2 FYNNEI. The CDR3 covers 13 residues. Stated time point: week 35, safety follow-up. Doses of 300 ug of mutant IDH1 20-mer peptide were given with topical imiquimod. On this clone itself: What it recognizes is unknown.

Measured with immunoSEQ multiplex PCR; TCRdb has only the in-frame clones, and not every one. The sample has 65,000 to 85,000 clones, around 84% seen once; the top ten hold 2% to 2.5%. The material sequenced was PBMCs, taken from a glioma patient whose treatment included an IDH1 peptide vaccine. This clonotype was sampled from a man in his thirties or forties with glioma. V is TRBV2 and J is TRBJ1-4; D is uncertain. The CDR3, as DNA: TGTGCCAGCAGTACTCTCCGGCGCGAAAAACTGTTTTTT. Its protein is CASSTLRREKLFF.